One and the same sample provided the 13 T cell receptor beta chains below, sequenced in a study of shared clonotypes between healthy human individuals. Generated by immunoSEQ multiplex PCR, the TCRdb table keeps only in-frame clones and is missing some. The table has about 670,000 clones, about 78% seen once. The sample was memory CD4+ T cells sorted from blood. Subset reported: CD45RA-negative fraction. These receptors originate from a woman in her thirties in good health.

This clone was counted a few times. The V call is TRBV6-6, the J call TRBJ1-2; 7 bases agree with TRBD1. V gave up 5 bases and J gave up 2 bases; unmatched junction bases: 2. CDR3 length equals 13 residues. CDR1 and CDR2 from the germline V gene are MNHNY and SVGAGI (reference sequence). This CDR3 is CASSQQGNYGYTF. The CDR3 region has the DNA TGTGCCAGCAGTCAACAGGGGAACTATGGCTACACCTTC.

This clone has just one count. The J gene is TRBJ2-7, the V gene TRBV6-5, with D unresolved. The CDR3 extends over 14 amino acids. Per germline, CDR1 MNHEY and CDR2 SVGAGI. V was clipped by 0 bases and J by 3 bases, with 9 bases between them. CDR3: CASSYSTQIYEQYF. The CDR3 nucleotides are TGTGCCAGCAGTTACTCGACCCAGATCTACGAGCAGTACTTC.

V and J are TRBV9 and TRBJ2-3; the D call may be TRBD1 or TRBD2 (5 bases each). CDR1 is SGDLS, CDR2 YYNGEE, per germline. This CDR3 has 16 amino acids. V was pared by 0 bases and J by 0 bases, with 11 bases between. The CDR3 DNA follows: TGTGCCAGCAGCGTAGGTGGGACGACTAGCACAGATACGCAGTATTTT. It yields the protein CASSVGGTTSTDTQYF. The full variable domain, with the rest looked up from reference TRBV9 and TRBJ2-3, is DSGVTQTPKHLITATGQRVTLRCSPRSGDLSVYWYQQSLDQGLQFLIQYYNGEERAKGNILERFSAQQFPDLHSELNLSSLELGDSALYFCASSVGGTTSTDTQYFGPGTRLTVL.

Points on this clone: This sample also contains other DNA sequences that code for the same CDR3. The CDR3 reads CASSLEGLPYEQYF. In DNA, the CDR3 is TGTGCCAGCAGTTTGGAGGGGTTGCCCTACGAGCAGTACTTC. The chain has TRBV28 and TRBJ2-7, with D perhaps matching TRBD2 (6 bases). The CDR3 totals 14 residues. Germline V gene sequence: CDR1 MDHEN, CDR2 SYDVKM. Trimming removed 3 bases from V and 2 bases from J, with 11 bases in between. Supplemented by reference TRBV28 and TRBJ2-7, the full variable domain reads DVKVTQSSRYLVKRTGEKVFLECVQDMDHENMFWYRQDPGLGLRLIYFSYDVKMKEKGDIPEGYSVSREKKERFSLILESASTNQTSMYLCASSLEGLPYEQYFGPGTRLTVT.

The chain combines TRBV5-6 with TRBJ2-3, with unresolved D. Trimming stripped 4 bases from V and 4 bases from J, with 16 bases between. Germline assignment: CDR1 SGHDT and CDR2 YYEEEE. The CDR3 loop spans 15 amino acids. As DNA, the CDR3 is TGTGCCAGCAGCCCTGGACCGCTCCGAGCAGATACGCAGTATTTT. This sequence encodes CASSPGPLRADTQYF.

This chain connects TRBV28 to TRBJ1-1; unclear D gene. V dropped 9 bases and J dropped 1 base, with 9 bases sitting between them. CDR3 size: 12 residues. Germline loops: CDR1 MDHEN, CDR2 SYDVKM. CDR3: CASVQPNTEAFF. The CDR3 nucleotides read TGTGCCAGTGTGCAGCCGAACACTGAAGCTTTCTTT. The variable domain in full, completed from reference TRBV28 and TRBJ1-1, reads DVKVTQSSRYLVKRTGEKVFLECVQDMDHENMFWYRQDPGLGLRLIYFSYDVKMKEKGDIPEGYSVSREKKERFSLILESASTNQTSMYLCASVQPNTEAFFGQGTRLTVV.

The rearrangement joins TRBV2 to TRBJ1-5; D perhaps matches TRBD1 (5 bases). The V end was cut by 10 bases, the J end by 4 bases, with 14 bases between. Germline CDR1 reads SNHLY; CDR2 reads FYNNEI. The CDR3 is made up of 13 amino acids. The CDR3 DNA reads as TGTGCCACAGGGACCTCACCTAATCAGCCCCAGCATTTT. Its protein product is CATGTSPNQPQHF.

The chain recombines TRBV28 with TRBJ2-7; D is perhaps TRBD1 or TRBD2 (5 bases each). This CDR3 has 15 amino acids. The V and J ends lost 5 bases and 2 bases respectively, with 16 bases between them. Germline V gene lookup returns CDR1 MDHEN and CDR2 SYDVKM. This chain's CDR3 is CASSPGPVRTYEQYF. The CDR3, as DNA: TGTGCCAGCAGTCCGGGACCTGTTAGAACCTACGAGCAGTACTTC.

The chain couples TRBV4-1 to TRBJ1-2; TRBD1 matches 11 bases. CDR1 and CDR2 from the germline V gene are MGHRA and YSYEKL. This CDR3 has 15 residues. J lost 6 bases, V lost 4 bases, and 7 bases had no gene match. CDR3 sequence: CASSPGQGAIHGYTF. Written as DNA, the CDR3 is TGCGCCAGCAGCCCTGGACAGGGGGCGATCCATGGCTACACCTTC.

This clone was picked up a small number of times. The J gene is TRBJ1-3, the V gene TRBV9; D is undetermined. V was pared by 3 bases and J by 0 bases, with 10 bases between. CDR3 length: 15 amino acids. CDR1 is SGDLS, CDR2 YYNGEE, per germline. The CDR3 DNA follows: TGTGCCAGCAGCGACCGAGGAGTCTCTGGAAACACCATATATTTT. Translated, it gives CASSDRGVSGNTIYF.

The rearrangement joins TRBV29-1 to TRBJ2-7; no clear D gene. CDR3 length: 11 amino acids. Germline-derived CDR1 and CDR2 are SQVTM and ANQGSEA. V lost 0 bases and J lost 5, with 5 bases in between. CDR3 in DNA: TGCAGCGTTGAAGATCTGGACGAGCAGTACTTC. Translating gives CSVEDLDEQYF.

This chain joins TRBV28 and TRBJ2-6, with D perhaps given as TRBD1 or TRBD2 (5 bases each). V was pared by 7 bases and J by 0 bases, with 22 bases between. Looked up from germline, CDR1 is MDHEN and CDR2 is SYDVKM. The CDR3 consists of 19 residues. CDR3: CASKRWGSPGTSGANVLTF. DNA for the CDR3: TGTGCCAGCAAAAGGTGGGGCTCCCCGGGAACCTCTGGGGCCAACGTCCTGACTTTC.

J is TRBJ1-4 and V is TRBV5-1, with D perhaps matching TRBD1 (5 bases). This CDR3 has 14 residues. CDR1 is SGHRS and CDR2 is YFSETQ in the germline V gene. Trimming removed 2 bases from V and 8 bases from J, with 13 bases in between. The CDR3 here is CASSLRGTFEKLFF. Here the CDR3 DNA reads TGCGCCAGCAGCTTACGGGGGACGTTCGAAAAACTGTTTTTT.